This T cell receptor (beta chain) came from a study of regulatory T cells in long-lasting Graves disease (dated by TCRdb to the early 2020s). With respect to the entire study: To count as having persistent Graves' disease, a patient had to have received antithyroid drug treatment for over 5 years with TSH receptor autoantibodies remaining persistently positive. TCR sequencing covered 13 persistent and some 20 newly diagnosed Graves' disease patients, some 35 samples in total. On average, persistent Graves' disease patients in the clinical cohort had been on antithyroid drugs for approximately ten years. The study was conducted in China and was registered as a clinical trial. Patients with persistent Graves' disease were compared with patients with newly diagnosed Graves' disease using TCR sequencing and RNA sequencing of peripheral blood.

Study-level results and caveats: TRBV28, TRBJ1-2 and TRBJ2-5 were preferentially used in persistent disease, while TRBV20-1 and TRBJ2-1 were favored in newly diagnosed disease. As a limitation, the authors acknowledged that the small sample size may reduce accuracy. Patients with persistent disease shared more public clonotypes (around 2,500) than newly diagnosed patients did (about 1,000). Sequencing and analysis were limited to the TCR beta chain. Lower TCR Shannon entropy and fewer highly expanded clones were observed in persistent Graves' disease patients than in newly diagnosed patients, which suggested clonal expansion. Because the primary lesion, thyroid tissue, could not be accessed, the study looked at peripheral blood alone.

In regard to this clonotype: This receptor's antigen is unknown. Base-call qualities are not available, and no considerably larger clone is one nucleotide away.

The library was made by multiplex PCR. This sample was sequenced with an Illumina HiSeq 4000. CDR3 regions were amplified by Arm-PCR with iRepertoire HTBI primers to construct TCR beta libraries. Before sequencing, the PCR products went through gel purification. The authors' pipeline ran thus. Gene usage analysis of CDR3 amino acid clonotypes used the 60 to 80 TRBV and some 13 TRBJ segments found across samples. COPE and FqMerger were used to merge the filtered high-quality paired reads into contigs. BLAST was used to align contigs to the IMGT TRBV, TRBD and TRBJ reference genes, and CDR3 was defined following IMGT. Highly expanded clones were defined as clonotypes with a frequency above 0.1%. Shannon entropy served as the measure of repertoire diversity, while the Gini coefficient captured V-J evenness. A clonotype found in more than one individual was treated as public. TCRdb reanalyzed the raw reads on its own, using fastp at Q25 for trimming and MiXCR for clone calling, and kept in-frame beta chains. All rows with the same CDR3 protein become a single entry with the most common DNA and genes. The V and J calls were determined by TCRdb, not by the authors. This sample holds approximately 470,000 distinct CDR3 sequences; less than 25% were observed only once. The ten biggest clones cover 6.5% to 10% of the sample.

The time point label, as the study defines it: persistent/refractory GD, antithyroid drugs over 5 years with positive TRAb. For both TCR sequencing and RNA sequencing, RNA was extracted from PBMCs in TRIzol. The diagnosis of Graves' disease was made according to American Thyroid Association guidelines. Recruitment of patients was carried out at an endocrinology department in Xi'an, China. From each patient, roughly 9 milliliters of peripheral blood was collected into an EDTA anticoagulant tube. PBMCs were isolated by Ficoll Paque Plus density gradient separation without further T cell sorting. RNA quality was checked with an Agilent 2100 Bioanalyzer and agarose gel, and concentration with a NanoDrop 2000. Trimming removed 5 bases from V and 1 base from J; the gene matches leave 6 bases unexplained. CDR1 and CDR2, per the germline V gene (reference sequence), are SEHNR and FQNEAQ. Its CDR3 holds 17 amino acids, cysteine through phenylalanine. Only the CDR3 part of the read is kept: 51 bases, read in frame from the first base.

The chain couples TRBV7-9 to TRBJ2-6, with 9 junctional bases fitting TRBD1. The sequence was obtained from a female donor with Graves disease. The starting material was peripheral blood mononuclear cells (PBMCs), obtained when the disease was refractory, from a patient treated with antithyroid drugs. In nucleotide form, the sequence is TGTGCCAGCAGCCCGACAGGGGGGAGTTCTGGGGCCAACGTCCTGACTTTC. Its protein product is CASSPTGGSSGANVLTF.